What follows are 9 T cell receptor beta chains derived from one specimen sequenced in a study of shared T cell receptors in the human thymus. The data were produced by immunoSEQ multiplex PCR, yet TCRdb's version contains in-frame clones alone and is incomplete. The table has some 760,000 clones, roughly 88% seen once. The same data also went into a second study, on human thymus T cells.

Specimen: thymocytes. These receptors all come from a girl under three years old with a congenital heart defect.

The rearrangement links TRBV4-3 to TRBJ2-3, with 15 bases lining up with TRBD2. V dropped 0 bases and J dropped 2; count of bases not matched to a gene: 12. Germline V gene data show CDR1 as LGHNA and CDR2 as YSLEER. CDR3 length: 21 residues. CDR3 coding DNA: TGCGCCAGCAGCCAAGATAGGGGGACTAGCGGGGGGACAGGAACCACAGATACGCAGTATTTT. Residues: CASSQDRGTSGGTGTTDTQYF.

The genes are TRBV9 and TRBJ1-4; weak D call: TRBD1 (6 bases). The V end lost 0 bases, the J end lost 7 bases, and 19 bases lay between the germline ends. Germline CDR1 reads SGDLS; CDR2 reads YYNGEE. This CDR3 is 17 amino acids long. For the CDR3, the DNA is TGTGCCAGCAGCGTAGGGAGCAACAGGGCCCTCTTTGAAAAACTGTTTTTT. It is translated as CASSVGSNRALFEKLFF.

The rearrangement links TRBV27 to TRBJ1-6; D not certain. Germline assignment: CDR1 MNHEY and CDR2 SMNVEV (reference sequence). The CDR3 loop spans 13 amino acids. Trimming shortened V by 3 bases and J by 12 bases, and 12 bases separated the two germline ends. CDR3 loop: CASSLRKSQPLHF. The CDR3 coding sequence is TGTGCCAGCAGTTTGAGGAAGTCTCAACCCCTCCACTTT.

The chain couples TRBV6-4 to TRBJ2-5, with 12 bases identical to TRBD1. CDR3 length equals 17 residues. Looked up from germline, CDR1 is MRHNA and CDR2 is SNTAGT. Unmatched junction bases numbered 17, after V lost 10 bases and J lost 5 bases. The CDR3 spells CATLPPQAGTGGETQYF. DNA of the CDR3: TGTGCCACCCTCCCCCCCCAAGCCGGGACAGGGGGCGAGACCCAGTACTTC.

The chain combines TRBV6-4 with TRBJ2-7, with unresolved D. V was trimmed by 7 bases and J by 6 bases, leaving 7 bases between them. Germline V gene sequence: CDR1 MRHNA, CDR2 SNTAGT. The CDR3 covers 10 residues. The chain's CDR3 is CASMRGEQYF. The CDR3, as DNA: TGTGCCAGCATGAGAGGCGAGCAGTACTTC.

This clone was detected only a few times. The CDR3 protein is CASGENSNQPQHF. The CDR3 bases are TGTGCCAGCGGGGAGAATAGCAATCAGCCCCAGCATTTT. The chain links TRBV6-5 to TRBJ1-5; D unclear. The CDR3 totals 13 residues. The germline CDR1 and CDR2 sequences are MNHEY and SVGAGI. V was pared by 8 bases and J by 0 bases, with 8 bases between.

The J gene is TRBJ1-2, the V gene TRBV6-5, with D possibly matching TRBD1 (5 bases). Trimming shortened V by 5 bases and J by 4 bases, and 8 bases separated the two germline ends. The CDR3 is 12 residues long. CDR1 is MNHEY and CDR2 is SVGAGI in the germline V gene. The CDR3 coding sequence is TGTGCCAGCAGTGACAGTCTCTATGGCTACACCTTC. This translates into CASSDSLYGYTF.

This CDR3 reads CSVDDSYMNTEAFF. The CDR3 DNA sequence: TGCAGCGTTGACGACAGTTACATGAACACTGAAGCTTTCTTT. The chain couples TRBV29-1 to TRBJ1-1; a weak D match, TRBD1 (5 bases). CDR1 is SQVTM, CDR2 ANQGSEA, per germline. With 3 bases removed from V and 0 bases from J, the gap between germline ends came to 11 bases. The CDR3 is made up of 14 amino acids.

This clone was detected once. The chain carries TRBV5-4 and TRBJ1-1; possibly TRBD1 for D (6 bases). Germline-derived CDR1 and CDR2 are SGHNT and YYREEE (reference sequence). The CDR3 runs to 15 residues. The ends were cut back, 7 bases at V and 1 base at J, with 17 bases in the middle. The CDR3 bases are TGTGCCAGCGGAAACAGGGTAGGACGGAACACTGAAGCTTTCTTT. This translates into CASGNRVGRNTEAFF.